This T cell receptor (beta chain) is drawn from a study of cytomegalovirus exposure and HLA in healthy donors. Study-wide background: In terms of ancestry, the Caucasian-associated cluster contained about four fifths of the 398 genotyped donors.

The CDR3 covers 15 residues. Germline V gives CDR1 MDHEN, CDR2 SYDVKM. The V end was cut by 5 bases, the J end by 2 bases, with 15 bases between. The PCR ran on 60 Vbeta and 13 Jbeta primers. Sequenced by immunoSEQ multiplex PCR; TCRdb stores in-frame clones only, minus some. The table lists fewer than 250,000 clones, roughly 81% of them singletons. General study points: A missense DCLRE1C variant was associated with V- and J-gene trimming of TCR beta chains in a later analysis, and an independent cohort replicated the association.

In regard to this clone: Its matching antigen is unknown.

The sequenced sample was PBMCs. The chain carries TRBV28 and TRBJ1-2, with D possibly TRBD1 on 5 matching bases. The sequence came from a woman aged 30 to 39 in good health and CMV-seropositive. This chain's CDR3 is CASSLVGGGNYGYTF. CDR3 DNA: TGTGCCAGCAGTCTCGTCGGGGGAGGGAACTATGGCTACACCTTC.